This T cell receptor beta chain was recovered during a study of blood T cell repertoires in COVID-19. The CDR3 runs 17 residues. Some clones are missing from TCRdb's copy, which holds only in-frame ones; the method was immunoSEQ multiplex PCR. The sample contains over 200,000 clones, approximately 88% of which appear only once. Clinical history reported by participants formed the basis on which cohorts were assigned. The study recruited exposed participants who had met a COVID-19 case within 2 weeks before entry. Sequenced material: PBMCs or T cells enriched from blood (not recorded which). The chain carries TRBV21-1 and TRBJ2-7; the tabulated D call, TRBD1, remains unverified against the DNA. TRBV21-1 corresponds to a pseudogene. The clonotype originates from a woman in her thirties who had been exposed to COVID-19. The CDR3 is CASSTHGGTGGWYEQYF. CDR3 in DNA: TGTGCCAGCAGCACCCATGGCGGGACAGGGGGCTGGTACGAGCAGTACTTC.